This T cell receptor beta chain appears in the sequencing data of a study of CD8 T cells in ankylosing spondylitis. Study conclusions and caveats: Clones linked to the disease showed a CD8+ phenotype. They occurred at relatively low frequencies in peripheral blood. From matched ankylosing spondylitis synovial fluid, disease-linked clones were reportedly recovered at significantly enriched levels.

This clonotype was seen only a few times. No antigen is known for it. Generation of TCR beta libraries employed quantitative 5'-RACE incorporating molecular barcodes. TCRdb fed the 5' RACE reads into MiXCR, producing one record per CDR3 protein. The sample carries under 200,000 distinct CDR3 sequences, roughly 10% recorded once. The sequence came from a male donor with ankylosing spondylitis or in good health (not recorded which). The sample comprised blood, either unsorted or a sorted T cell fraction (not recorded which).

CDR3 nucleotide sequence: TGTGCCAGCAGTTTTTGGGTTTACGAGCAGTACTTC. This encodes CASSFWVYEQYF. The chain carries TRBV12-3 or TRBV12-4 and TRBJ2-7; D unclear. The V end was cut by 3 bases, the J end by 4 bases, with 7 bases between. CDR3 length equals 12 residues.